The source of this TCR beta chain is a study of cytomegalovirus exposure and HLA in healthy donors. Findings and caveats of the study: CMV serostatus was the sole immune exposure data available. A later look showed TCR association rates differing by HLA locus, highest for DRB1 and lowest for HLA-C.

The study ran its PCR with 60 Vbeta and 13 Jbeta primers. Measured with immunoSEQ multiplex PCR; TCRdb has only the in-frame clones, and not every one. The table shows 200,000 to 300,000 clones, with 70% to 90% occurring only once. A remark on this clone: As yet, its antigen is unknown.

CDR1 is SGHRS and CDR2 is YFSETQ in the germline V gene. CDR3 size: 16 residues. V lost 3 bases and J lost 2; bases outside the gene matches: 7. The clonotype originates from a girl aged 2 to 9 in good health and CMV-seronegative. Sequencing used PBMCs. The chain employs TRBV5-1 and TRBJ2-3; 9 nucleotides agree with TRBD1. The CDR3 bases are TGCGCCAGCAGCTACGCCTCACAGGGGGCCACAGATACGCAGTATTTT. This sequence encodes CASSYASQGATDTQYF.